The TCR beta chain under discussion was sequenced for a study of blood T cell repertoires in COVID-19. Study details: Whether acute or convalescent, the COVID-19 samples came from the United States, Italy and Spain. Sources were T cells, B-cell-depleted T cells, or PBMCs; the material itself was cDNA or gDNA.

This CDR3 has 15 residues. Germline V gene data show CDR1 as LNHDA and CDR2 as SQIVND (reference sequence). V was shortened by 5 bases and J by 0 bases, with 13 bases between the two germline ends. Per the authors' pipeline: Counts of nucleated cells, estimated from reference gene primer amplification, were obtained. Some clones are missing from TCRdb's copy, which holds only in-frame ones; the method was immunoSEQ multiplex PCR. Clone size and the V and J calls come from that table; the DNA yielded D and trimming. This table holds about 68,000 clones, around 82% found once. The chain employs TRBV19 and TRBJ1-2; D may be TRBD1 (5 bases). Sequenced sample: peripheral blood. The source of this sequence is a man over 45 with active COVID-19. DNA of the CDR3: TGTGCCAGTAGTGGACACGCGTGGCCTAACTATGGCTACACCTTC. It encodes CASSGHAWPNYGYTF. Supplemented by reference TRBV19 and TRBJ1-2, the full variable domain reads DGGITQSPKYLFRKEGQNVTLSCEQNLNHDAMYWYRQDPGQGLRLIYYSQIVNDFQKGDIAEGYSVSREKKESFPLTVTSAQKNPTAFYLCASSGHAWPNYGYTFGSGTRLTVV.